This T cell receptor beta chain appears in the sequencing data of a study of shared clonotypes between healthy human individuals. Across the whole study: Each donor's CD8 memory used one plate, CD8 naive two, each CD4 subset three.

Data came from immunoSEQ multiplex PCR; TCRdb stores just in-frame clones and leaves some out. Of about 1 million clones in the sample, roughly 70% are singletons; the top ten hold over 1.3%. Notes on this clone: What it binds is not known.

General study points: Clonotype sharing among donors, it was expected, would be affected by sequencing depth.

The CDR3 covers 20 residues. Per the germline V gene, CDR1 is SGHVS and CDR2 is FQNEAQ. V was pared by 4 bases and J by 0 bases, with 26 bases between. Sequenced input: memory CD4+ T cells sorted from blood. The sample's subset: CD45RA-negative fraction. The TCR sequence derives from a young man in good health. This chain links TRBV7-8 with TRBJ2-3; possibly TRBD1 for D (6 bases). The CDR3 region has the DNA TGTGCCAGCAGCTACACCAGGGGCTCGCTGGCCCTGGGCAGCACAGATACGCAGTATTTT. It encodes CASSYTRGSLALGSTDTQYF.